This TCR beta chain was obtained from a study of T cell responses to AZD1222 COVID-19 vaccine (dated by TCRdb to about 2021). Regarding the research as a whole: AZD1222 recipients given second doses at about 4 weeks or at about 12 weeks were pooled, since spike-specific TCR depth and breadth were not found to differ between the two schedules. Trial participants were enrolled into age subgroups of 18-55, 56-69 and 70-plus years, which contained approximately 150, 28 and 58 TCR-sequenced participants, respectively. TCR sequencing was performed for some 250 trial participants, of whom approximately 200 were given two doses of AZD1222 and around 25 were given two doses of MenACWY control vaccine.

As to this clone: Its antigen is not yet known. No quality values exist for individual bases; no much larger clone is one base distant.

The time point label corresponds to: baseline before first vaccination. Samples from vaccinated people were obtained from the UK trials COV001 and COV002, which included a single-blind randomized controlled phase 2/3 trial of AZD1222 (ChAdOx1 nCoV-19) in healthy adults. For TCRbeta chain sequencing, PBMC samples from trial participants were taken at day 0 and at day 28 after the second dose. The CDR3 regions of human TCRbeta chains were subjected to immunosequencing. The paper's data handling went like this. TCRs in the repertoires were compared against a reference library of SARS-CoV-2-specific TCRs that had been generated with the MIRA antigen-specificity platform. Breadth was defined as the fraction of unique TCRs that were SARS-CoV-2-associated. Depth was defined as the fraction of total T cells that were SARS-CoV-2-associated. Using the MIRA data, every spike-specific TCR was mapped to the spike region that the TCR reacted to and assigned to either a CD4 or a CD8 class. Log10-transformed breadth and depth values were compared by one-way ANOVA with Sidak's multiple comparisons tests. The table was pulled from immuneACCESS by TCRdb, which kept in-frame rearrangements only. Such tables lose some clones; where checked, under half of the loss comes from unresolved V genes, and the rest has no known cause. D and trimming come from the DNA, and the V and J calls and clone size come from that table. This sample is represented by about 110,000 clones; 81% of them were singletons. In total, the top ten clones hold 4% to 5% of the sample.

Broad study findings and their caveats: Conclusions about previously exposed vaccinees are limited, since just 5 or 6 AZD1222 recipients were seropositive for SARS-CoV-2 at baseline. Nearly half of unique spike-specific TCRs reportedly recognized epitopes outside regions mutated in the B.1.351 and B.1.1.7 variants. CD4 TCRs associated with the vaccine covered the entire spike protein, and the dominant responses were in regions 160-218 and 743-854. Most participants were white British and females outnumbered males, and the authors suggested that clonal diversity may have been underestimated. Spike-specific TCR breadth and depth rose significantly after two AZD1222 doses compared with day 0 and with MenACWY recipients. Because no day 14 peak-response samples were available, the repertoires could be characterized only after the peak T cell response. In the small 56-69-year group, the increase in depth fell short of significance, most likely because of low power.

Cut back by 4 bases and 8 bases, the V and J ends lie 15 bases apart. Reading from cysteine to phenylalanine, the CDR3 counts 15 amino acids. Kept here is only the CDR3 DNA, which spans 45 bases and is read in frame from base 1. From the germline V gene, CDR1 is SNHLY and CDR2 is FYNNEI. The clonotype was recovered from an adult in good health. Sequences were derived from peripheral blood, sampled on day 0 of AZD1222 vaccination. This receptor chain uses TRBV2 and TRBJ1-6; TRBD1 is a weak D gene call, 5 bases matching. The CDR3 has the sequence CASSAGGGMDSPLHF. DNA sequence: TGTGCCAGCAGTGCAGGCGGGGGTATGGATTCACCCCTCCACTTT. With the rest looked up from the reference TRBV2 and TRBJ1-6 genes rather than sequenced, the full variable domain is EPEVTQTPSHQVTQMGQEVILRCVPISNHLYFYWYRQILGQKVEFLVSFYNNEISEKSEIFDDQFSVERPDGSNFTLKIRSTKLEDSAMYFCASSAGGGMDSPLHFGNGTRLTVT.